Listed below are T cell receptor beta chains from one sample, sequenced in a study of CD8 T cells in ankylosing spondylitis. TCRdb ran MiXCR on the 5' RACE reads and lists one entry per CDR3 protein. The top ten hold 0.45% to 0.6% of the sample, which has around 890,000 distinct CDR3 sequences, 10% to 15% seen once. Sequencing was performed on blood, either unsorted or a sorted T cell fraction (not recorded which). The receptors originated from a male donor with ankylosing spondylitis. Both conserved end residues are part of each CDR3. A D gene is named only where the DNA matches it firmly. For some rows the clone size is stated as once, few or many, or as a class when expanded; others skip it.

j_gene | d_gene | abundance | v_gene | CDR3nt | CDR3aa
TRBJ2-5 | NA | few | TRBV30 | TGTGCCTGGAGTCCCACTCGGGTTACAGGGAATAAAACGCCTCCCCAGTACTTC | CAWSPTRVTGNKTPPQYF
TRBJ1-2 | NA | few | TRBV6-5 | TGTGCCAGCAGTTACTCAGGGAATGACTATGGCTACACCTTC | CASSYSGNDYGYTF
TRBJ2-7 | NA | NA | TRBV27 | TGTGCCAGCAGCAGAATATCCGGGACGGAACCCTACGAGCAGTACTTC | CASSRISGTEPYEQYF
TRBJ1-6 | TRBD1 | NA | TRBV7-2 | TGTGCCAGCAGCCCAAAGGGGGCCCGTAGTTCACCCCTCCACTTT | CASSPKGARSSPLHF
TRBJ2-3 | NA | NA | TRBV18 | TGTGCCAGCTCACTGAGTCTTGGCACAGATACGCAGTATTTT | CASSLSLGTDTQYF
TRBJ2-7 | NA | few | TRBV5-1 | TGCGCCAGCAGCTTGGGGCCGGGAGACAGTTACGAGCAGTACTTC | CASSLGPGDSYEQYF
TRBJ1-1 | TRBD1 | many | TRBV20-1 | TGCAGTGCGGCGAACAGGGGCCGACGTGGGAACACTGAAGCTTTCTTT | CSAANRGRRGNTEAFF
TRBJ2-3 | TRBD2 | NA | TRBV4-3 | TGCGCCAGCAGCCAAGTACCCTACTGGACTAGCCCAGATACGCAGTATTTT | CASSQVPYWTSPDTQYF
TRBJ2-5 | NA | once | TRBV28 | TGTGCCAGCAGTTCTCCATTGGCAGGGTATGAGACCCAGTACTTC | CASSSPLAGYETQYF
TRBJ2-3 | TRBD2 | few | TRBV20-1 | TGCAGTGCTAGTAAGCGGGAGCACACAGATACGCAGTATTTT | CSASKREHTDTQYF
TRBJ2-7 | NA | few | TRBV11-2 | TGTGCCAGCAGCTTAGTGGAACGAGGGACCTACGAGCAGTACTTC | CASSLVERGTYEQYF
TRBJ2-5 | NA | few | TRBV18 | TGTGCCAGCTCACCACCACCGGGGGAGACCCAGTACTTC | CASSPPPGETQYF
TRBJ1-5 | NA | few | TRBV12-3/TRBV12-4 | TGTGCCAGCAGCAGGATTCATGGGCCCCAGCATTTT | CASSRIHGPQHF
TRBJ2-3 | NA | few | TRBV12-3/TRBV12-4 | TGTGCCAGCAGTTCAATGCCCCGCCGGGATACGCAGTATTTT | CASSSMPRRDTQYF
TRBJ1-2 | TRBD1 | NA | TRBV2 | TGTGCCAGCAGCGTGGGACAGGGGGTGCTTGTTTGGTATGGCTACACCTTC | CASSVGQGVLVWYGYTF
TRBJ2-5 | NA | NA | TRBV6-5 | TGTGCCAGCAGTTACGCTTCGACAGGTTCGGGGGAGACCCAGTACTTC | CASSYASTGSGETQYF